This entry concerns a single TCR beta chain. The data derive from a study of T cell changes during pregnancy in multiple sclerosis. TCRdb's copy holds only in-frame clones and misses some; the assay was immunoSEQ multiplex PCR. The sample consists of some 110,000 clones, about 94% of them appearing once. The source was peripheral blood, collected in the third trimester of pregnancy. This TCR came from a female donor with multiple sclerosis, enrolled in a pregnancy study.

The CDR3 coding sequence is TGTGCCAGCAGTTATTCCCTAGCGGGAGAGGACGAGCAGTACTTC. Translating gives CASSYSLAGEDEQYF. V gene TRBV6-6 combines with J gene TRBJ2-7, with 10 bases identical to TRBD2. The CDR3 sequence is 15 residues long. Germline CDR1 and CDR2: MNHNY and SVGAGI (reference sequence). Germline trimming cut 3 bases from V and 5 bases from J; bases unmatched to any gene: 7.